Following are 23 T cell receptor beta chains from one sample sequenced in a study of T cells in women clearing cervical HPV infection. The protocol was immunoSEQ multiplex PCR, while the TCRdb copy is restricted to in-frame clones and leaves out a portion. The listing records under 40,000 clones. Sequencing was carried out using blood buffy coat. These receptors were collected from a woman between 18 and 69 years old with a cervical HPV16 infection that either progressed to CIN3+ or cleared (not recorded which).

In regard to this clone: The read ends 3 residues shy of where the CDR3 ends; the end is completed using the germline J gene. This chain connects TRBV7-3 to TRBJ2-1; 8 bases fit TRBD1. The V gene's germline CDR1 is SGHTA and CDR2 FQGTGA. The junction had 12 bases not matched to a gene; V was cut back by 5 bases and J by 6 bases. The CDR3 has 16 residues. The CDR3 region is CASSPQPTGVPNEQFF. Partial CDR3 DNA: TGTGCCAGCAGCCCCCAGCCGACAGGGGTCCCCAATGAG.

A remark on this clone: Sequencing ends 3 residues short of the CDR3 end; the germline J gene provides the rest. The V gene is TRBV29-1, the J gene TRBJ1-3, with D possibly TRBD1 on 5 matching bases. This CDR3 region has 13 residues. Trimming cost V 6 bases and J 4 bases, with 13 bases left between them. The germline V gene has CDR1 SQVTM and CDR2 ANQGSEA. This chain's CDR3 is CSVQGADGNTIYF. The covered CDR3 bases are TGCAGCGTGCAGGGCGCCGACGGAAACACC.

As for this clone: The sequence runs out 3 residues before the end of the CDR3; the remainder is reconstructed from the germline J gene. The V and J genes are TRBV19 and TRBJ2-3, with TRBD1 matching over 11 bases. The CDR3 spans 15 residues. Germline values: CDR1 LNHDA, CDR2 SQIVND (reference sequence). V shed 7 bases and J 4 bases; nucleotides not matched to a gene: 7. CDR3 DNA, as far as it was read: TGTGCCAGTAACGCCGGGACAGGGGGATCAGATACG. Amino acids: CASNAGTGGSDT. The CDR3 in full is CASNAGTGGSDTQYF.

Comments on this clone: The read finishes 3 residues shy of the CDR3 end, and the germline J gene is used to complete it. This rearrangement joins TRBV28 to TRBJ1-1; TRBD1 matches 8 bases. V gave up 6 bases and J gave up 7 bases; unmatched junction bases: 10. Germline V lookup: CDR1 MDHEN, CDR2 SYDVKM. The CDR3 is 14 residues long. The sequenced part of the CDR3 DNA is TGTGCCAGCAGATCGCCAGGGGGCGAGGGTGAA. Its translation is CASRSPGGEGE. The whole CDR3 protein is CASRSPGGEGEAFF.

The CDR3 sequence: CASSVQGGDSPLFF. CDR3 DNA, as far as it was read: TGTGCCAGCAGTGTGCAGGGAGGGGATTCACCG. V usage is TRBV6-1 and J usage is TRBJ2-2, with TRBD2 identical over 7 bases. The CDR3 goes on 3 residues after the read ends, and that part is filled in from the germline J gene. Germline lookup yields CDR1 MNHNS and CDR2 SASEGT. CDR3 length: 14 residues.

About this clone: The read gets to within 3 residues of the CDR3 end, and the germline J gene fills in the rest. The genes are TRBV20-1 and TRBJ2-1; 10 positions agree with TRBD2. V dropped 6 bases and J dropped 8; count of bases not matched to a gene: 10. The CDR3 is 14 residues long. Germline V gene sequence: CDR1 DFQATT, CDR2 SNEGSKA (reference sequence). Incomplete CDR3 DNA: TGCAGTGCACTGAGCGGGGGGGCTTCCTATGAG. It codes for CSALSGGASYE. The CDR3 in full is CSALSGGASYEQFF.

Of note for this clone: The observed sequence ends 3 residues before the CDR3 terminus, with the missing tail filled in from the germline J gene. The chain employs TRBV5-5 and TRBJ2-5; 8 nucleotides line up with TRBD2. This CDR3 has 15 residues. The ends lost 1 base at V and 1 base at J; junction bases unmatched: 3. Germline CDR1 is SGHKS and CDR2 is YYEKEE (reference sequence). The CDR3 here is CASSLRAGGQETQYF. The sequenced part of the CDR3 DNA is TGTGCCAGCAGCTTGAGGGCGGGGGGCCAAGAGACC.

The part of the CDR3 DNA that was read is TGTGCCAGCAGTCCACCCCTAGCCGCTAACACCGGGGAG. Its translation is CASSPPLAANTGE. In full, the CDR3 reads CASSPPLAANTGELFF. V usage is TRBV6-2 or TRBV6-3 and J usage is TRBJ2-2; tentatively, D is TRBD2 (5 bases). The sequenced fragment ends 3 residues before the CDR3 boundary, so the rest is inferred from the germline J gene. Germline V lookup: CDR1 MNHEY, CDR2 SVGEGT. The CDR3 is 16 residues long. Trimming took 5 bases from V and 2 from J, leaving 15 bases between them.

Of note for this clone: The read ends 3 residues shy of where the CDR3 ends; the end is completed using the germline J gene. The rearrangement uses TRBV18 and TRBJ1-2; no clear D gene. CDR3 length: 12 amino acids. The germline V gene encodes CDR1 KGHSH and CDR2 LQKENI. The part of the CDR3 DNA that was read is TGTGCCAGCTCTCTGAGCTCCTACGAC. Translating gives CASSLSSYD. The full CDR3 reads CASSLSSYDYTF.

CDR3 loop: CASSGRGGWTEAFF. CDR3 bases read: TGTGCCAGCAGTGGAAGGGGGGGATGGACTGAA. V and J are TRBV2 and TRBJ1-1; D is possibly TRBD1 (6 bases). The read stops 3 residues short of the end of the CDR3; the missing end is completed from the germline J gene. Germline CDR1 SNHLY, CDR2 FYNNEI. The CDR3 covers 14 residues. Trimming shortened V by 4 bases and J by 5 bases, and 14 bases separated the two germline ends. Variable domain in full (rest from reference TRBV2 and TRBJ1-1): EPEVTQTPSHQVTQMGQEVILRCVPISNHLYFYWYRQILGQKVEFLVSFYNNEISEKSEIFDDQFSVERPDGSNFTLKIRSTKLEDSAMYFCASSGRGGWTEAFFGQGTRLTVV.

A remark on this clone: One end of the junction does not line up with germline, which may come from a read error. The read ends 3 residues early relative to the CDR3; the germline J gene fills the gap. Other nucleotide sequences from this sample produce the same CDR3. V and J are TRBV6-2 or TRBV6-3 and TRBJ2-6; TRBD1 matches at 7 bases. The germline CDR1 and CDR2 sequences are MNHEY and SVGEGT. The CDR3 covers 17 residues. The CDR3 loop is CASSYLDRRTGANVLTF. The CDR3 DNA, read in part, is TGTGCCAGCAGTTACTTGGACAGGCGCACTGGGGCTAACGTC.

A word on this clone: The read ends 3 residues early relative to the CDR3; the germline J gene fills the gap. The chain has TRBV18 and TRBJ2-3, with D possibly TRBD1 on 6 matching bases. This CDR3 is 14 amino acids long. Germline V gene sequence: CDR1 KGHSH, CDR2 LQKENI. The CDR3 here is CASSPTQQGKTQYF. CDR3 bases read: TGTGCCAGCTCACCAACCCAACAGGGAAAGACG.

Note on this clone: The read is 3 residues too short to cover the CDR3 end, so that end is filled in from the germline J gene. The rearrangement joins TRBV19 to TRBJ1-2; TRBD1 agrees at 10 bases. CDR1 LNHDA and CDR2 SQIVND come from the germline V gene (reference sequence). CDR3 size: 15 residues. The CDR3 region is CASRDRSGQGDDYTF. The covered CDR3 bases are TGTGCCAGTAGGGATCGGTCCGGACAGGGGGACGAC.

Of note for this clone: The read falls 3 residues short of the CDR3 end, and the missing part is taken from the germline J gene. The rearrangement links TRBV7-9 to TRBJ2-1, with 8 bases aligning to TRBD1. Per germline, CDR1 SEHNR and CDR2 FQNEAQ (reference sequence). The CDR3 loop spans 15 amino acids. Trimming took 5 bases from V and 7 from J; bases not matched to a gene: 10. CDR3 bases read: TGTGCCAGCAGCCTTGGACAGGGAAGGGGTAATGAG. Amino acid sequence: CASSLGQGRGNE. The complete CDR3 protein is CASSLGQGRGNEQFF.

Regarding this clone: Read sequence stops 3 residues before the CDR3 end, and the germline J gene provides the missing end. V is TRBV27 and J is TRBJ2-1, with 12 bases matching TRBD2. J was trimmed by 7 bases and V by 4 bases; bases with no gene match: 8. This CDR3 has 16 amino acids. Germline V lookup: CDR1 MNHEY, CDR2 SMNVEV (reference sequence). The CDR3 reads CASSSGRLAGVNEQFF. Incomplete CDR3 DNA: TGTGCCAGCAGTTCAGGAAGACTAGCGGGAGTAAATGAG.

A word on this clone: Coverage ceases 3 residues before the CDR3 finishes, and the germline J gene fills in the end. The J gene is TRBJ2-7, the V gene TRBV20-1, with 12 bases identical to TRBD2. This CDR3 region has 16 residues. The J segment lost 5 bases and the V segment lost 6 bases, leaving 14 bases of the junction unmatched. Germline-derived CDR1 and CDR2 are DFQATT and SNEGSKA (reference sequence). The CDR3 bases that were read are TGCAGTGCCAATATCGTGGCTAGCGGGAGGGTTGACGAG. This gives the protein CSANIVASGRVDE. The complete CDR3 protein is CSANIVASGRVDEQYF.

Its frequency marks this clone as medium-sized. The CDR3 is CASRPFLAGGPSDTQYF. CDR3 DNA (partial): TGCGCCAGCAGACCTTTCCTAGCGGGGGGCCCCTCAGATACG. This sequence joins TRBV4-1 and TRBJ2-3; 11 nucleotides line up with TRBD2. The read finishes 3 residues shy of the CDR3 end, and the germline J gene is used to complete it. V was clipped by 6 bases and J by 4 bases; unmatched bases: 12. This CDR3 region has 17 residues. CDR1 is MGHRA, CDR2 YSYEKL, per germline.

CDR3 DNA, as far as it was read: TGCGCCAGCAGCTTGCTGGGACAGGGGTCCAATGAG. The encoded protein is CASSLLGQGSNE. The full CDR3 sequence reads CASSLLGQGSNEQFF. The chain employs TRBV5-1 and TRBJ2-1; TRBD1 matches at 10 bases. The observed sequence ends 3 residues before the CDR3 terminus, with the missing tail filled in from the germline J gene. The CDR3 is made up of 15 amino acids. Germline values: CDR1 SGHRS, CDR2 YFSETQ. The V gene end was trimmed by 1 base and the J gene end by 6 bases; junction bases not matched to a gene: 4.

On this clone itself: The observed sequence ends 3 residues before the CDR3 terminus, with the missing tail filled in from the germline J gene. The chain combines TRBV20-1 with TRBJ1-2; tentative D call: TRBD1 (5 bases). The CDR3 has 14 residues. Germline V gene data show CDR1 as DFQATT and CDR2 as SNEGSKA (reference sequence). The V and J ends lost 2 bases and 5 bases respectively, with 15 bases between them. CDR3 in amino acids: CSARSGTVGYGYTF. The sequenced part of the CDR3 DNA is TGCAGTGCTAGAAGCGGGACGGTCGGATATGGC.

CDR3 DNA, as far as it was read: TGCGCCAGCAGCCTTAGCGGGAGCTCCTACGAC. Translating it yields CASSLSGSSYD. The CDR3 in its entirety is CASSLSGSSYDYTF. The V call is TRBV5-1, the J call TRBJ1-2, with unresolved D. The read ends 3 residues early relative to the CDR3; the germline J gene fills the gap. Germline values: CDR1 SGHRS, CDR2 YFSETQ. The CDR3 length is 14 residues. The full variable domain, completed using reference TRBV5-1 and TRBJ1-2, is KAGVTQTPRYLIKTRGQQVTLSCSPISGHRSVSWYQQTPGQGLQFLFEYFSETQRNKGNFPGRFSGRQFSNSRSEMNVSTLELGDSALYLCASSLSGSSYDYTFGSGTRLTVV.

As for this clone: The CDR3 is cut off 3 residues early in the read; its end comes from the germline J gene. V is TRBV19 and J is TRBJ2-3, with D perhaps TRBD1 or TRBD2 (5 bases each). CDR1 is LNHDA and CDR2 is SQIVND in the germline V gene (reference sequence). This CDR3 spans 14 amino acids. The CDR3 protein is CASNSLRGNQPQYF. CDR3 bases read: TGTGCCAGTAACTCTTTGAGGGGCAATCAGCCG.

The CDR3 here is CASKLVAGGRTGELFF. The sequenced CDR3 bases are TGTGCCAGCAAGTTAGTAGCGGGAGGGAGGACCGGGGAG. This chain uses TRBV12-3 or TRBV12-4 with TRBJ2-2; 11 nucleotides agree with TRBD2. The read ends 3 residues before the CDR3 terminus; that terminus is restored from the germline J gene. V shed 7 bases and J 5 bases; nucleotides not matched to a gene: 9. The CDR3 has 16 amino acids.

A remark on this clone: The read gets to within 3 residues of the CDR3 end, and the germline J gene fills in the rest. The rearrangement joins TRBV15 to TRBJ1-3; D call uncertain. The CDR3 covers 15 residues. V lost 5 bases and J lost 3, with 14 bases in between. Per germline, CDR1 LNHNV and CDR2 YYDKDF (reference sequence). CDR3 DNA, as far as it was read: TGTGCCACCAGCCGCTTGCGGGATATTGGAAACACC. It yields the protein CATSRLRDIGNT. The full CDR3 sequence reads CATSRLRDIGNTIYF.